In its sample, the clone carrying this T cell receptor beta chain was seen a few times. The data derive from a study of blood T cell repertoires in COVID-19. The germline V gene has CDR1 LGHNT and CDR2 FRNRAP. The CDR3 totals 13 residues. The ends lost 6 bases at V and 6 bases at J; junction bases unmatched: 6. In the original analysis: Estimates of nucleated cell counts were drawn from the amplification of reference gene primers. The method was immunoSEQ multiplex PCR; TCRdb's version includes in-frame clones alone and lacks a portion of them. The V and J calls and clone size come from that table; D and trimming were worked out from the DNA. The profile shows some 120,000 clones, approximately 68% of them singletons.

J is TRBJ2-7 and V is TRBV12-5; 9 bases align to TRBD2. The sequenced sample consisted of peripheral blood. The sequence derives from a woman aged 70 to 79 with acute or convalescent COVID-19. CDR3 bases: TGTGCTAGTGGCCCTAGCGGGAAGGGCGAGCAGTACTTC. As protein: CASGPSGKGEQYF.